The rows below give T cell receptor beta chains drawn from one sample of a study of beta chain features in type 1 diabetes. The assay was immunoSEQ multiplex PCR, and TCRdb's table has in-frame clones only and misses some. Altogether approximately 600,000 clones are present, 9.5% to 15% being singletons, with the ten largest covering around 0.12%. Specimen: naive CD4+ T cells from blood. The receptors were gathered from a man aged 25-45 years with type 1 diabetes. Both conserved end residues are part of each CDR3. A D gene is named only where the DNA matches it firmly. A clone size is listed for some rows: how often the clone was seen (once, few, many), or a class if it is expanded.

len	j_gene	d_gene	v_gene	abundance	CDR3nt	CDR3aa
15	TRBJ2-5	.	TRBV18	.	TGTGCCAGCTCACCAGGGTATGGTCGAGGAGAGACCCAGTACTTC	CASSPGYGRGETQYF
15	TRBJ2-3	TRBD2	TRBV25-1	.	TGTGCCAGCAGTGAGGCGGGGGGGCGCACAGATACGCAGTATTTT	CASSEAGGRTDTQYF
16	TRBJ1-6	TRBD1	TRBV27	.	TGTGCCAGCAGTTCTCGGGACAGGGCCTATAATTCACCCCTCCACTTT	CASSSRDRAYNSPLHF
16	TRBJ1-1	.	TRBV9	.	TGTGCCAGCAGTGGGACTACAGGGACGCGTTTCACTGAAGCTTTCTTT	CASSGTTGTRFTEAFF
17	TRBJ2-6	.	TRBV19	.	TGTGCCAGTAGTAGTCTGGGCCAAAGCTCTGGGGCCAACGTCCTGACTTTC	CASSSLGQSSGANVLTF
14	TRBJ2-3	.	TRBV5-4	few	TGTGCCAGCAGCTTGGAGGTAGCGACAGATACGCAGTATTTT	CASSLEVATDTQYF
17	TRBJ1-6	TRBD1	TRBV18	.	TGTGCCAGCTCACCATCAACCGGGACAGATCTTAATTCACCCCTCCACTTT	CASSPSTGTDLNSPLHF
15	TRBJ2-3	.	TRBV4-3	once	TGCGCCAGCAGCCAAGCTGCCAGCCCCACAGATACGCAGTATTTT	CASSQAASPTDTQYF
15	TRBJ1-6	.	TRBV6-5	.	TGTGCCAGCAGTTACTCAGGGATGGGGAATTCACCCCTCCACTTT	CASSYSGMGNSPLHF
14	TRBJ1-5	TRBD1	TRBV9	.	TGTGCCAGCAGCGCCAGGGGGGGGAATCAGCCCCAGCATTTT	CASSARGGNQPQHF
12	TRBJ1-1	.	TRBV5-4	.	TGTGCCAGCAGCTTGCCTAACACTGAAGCTTTCTTT	CASSLPNTEAFF
13	TRBJ2-1	.	TRBV6-4	.	TGTGCCAGCGGAGGGGAGATGGGCAATGAGCAGTTCTTC	CASGGEMGNEQFF
12	TRBJ2-3	TRBD1	TRBV19	few	TGTGCCAGTAGTAACAGGGGGAATACGCAGTATTTT	CASSNRGNTQYF
16	TRBJ2-1	.	TRBV6-1	few	TGTGCCAGCAGTGAAAGGGGCAGGAGCTCCTACAATGAGCAGTTCTTC	CASSERGRSSYNEQFF
14	TRBJ2-7	TRBD1	TRBV7-9	.	TGTGCCAGCAGCTTAGACGGACAGGGAGGCGAGCAGTACTTC	CASSLDGQGGEQYF
16	TRBJ1-5	TRBD1	TRBV2	.	TGTGCCAGCAGTGGGTTTGTTGTACAGGGGGCACAGCCCCAGCATTTT	CASSGFVVQGAQPQHF
16	TRBJ2-3	TRBD2	TRBV28	few	TGTGCCAGCTCATACACCGGAGCGGGGGGCCCTGGTACGCAGTATTTT	CASSYTGAGGPGTQYF
13	TRBJ2-3	.	TRBV9	few	TGTGCCAGCAGCCCGACAGGCACAGATACGCAGTATTTT	CASSPTGTDTQYF
13	TRBJ2-7	.	TRBV6-5	.	TGTGCCAGCAGTTACTGGCAGGGTTACGAGCAGTACTTC	CASSYWQGYEQYF
14	TRBJ2-6	.	TRBV11-3	.	TGTGCCAGCAGCCCCGACACTGGGGCCAACGTCCTGACTTTC	CASSPDTGANVLTF
14	TRBJ2-7	TRBD1	TRBV10-3	.	TGTGCCATCAGTGGGGACAGGGGGGACTACGAGCAGTACTTC	CAISGDRGDYEQYF
18	TRBJ2-3	TRBD2	TRBV4-2	once	TGTGCCAGCAGCGCAGAATGGGGGACTAGCGGGGGTACAGATACGCAGTATTTT	CASSAEWGTSGGTDTQYF
14	TRBJ2-1	.	TRBV4-2	.	TGTGCCAGCAGCCCCCGTGTAGGGTACAATGAGCAGTTCTTC	CASSPRVGYNEQFF